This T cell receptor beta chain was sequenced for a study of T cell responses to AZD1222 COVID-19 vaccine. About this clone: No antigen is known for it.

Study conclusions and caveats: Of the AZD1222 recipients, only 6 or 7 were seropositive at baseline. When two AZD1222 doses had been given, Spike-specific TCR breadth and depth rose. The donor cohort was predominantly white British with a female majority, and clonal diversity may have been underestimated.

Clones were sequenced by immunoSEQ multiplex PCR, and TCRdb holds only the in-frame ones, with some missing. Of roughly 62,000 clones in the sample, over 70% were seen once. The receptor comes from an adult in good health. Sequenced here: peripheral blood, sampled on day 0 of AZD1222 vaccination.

The CDR3 DNA reads as TGTGCCAGCAGTTACTCGTGGGCCACCGGGGAGCTGTTTTTT. Its translation: CASSYSWATGELFF. The gene calls are TRBV6-2 or TRBV6-3 and TRBJ2-2; no definite D call. Germline assignment: CDR1 MNHEY and CDR2 SVGEGT. The CDR3 contains 14 residues. V dropped 0 bases and J dropped 4 bases, with 6 bases sitting between them.